Below, 17 T cell receptor beta chains from the same sample are listed, as sequenced in a study of blood T cells in healthy people across ages. Through a sample-barcoded 5' primer and a J-beta primer mix, a second PCR was run for about 6 to 11 cycles. TCRdb re-derived calls from the 5' RACE reads in MiXCR, one entry per CDR3 protein. The repertoire includes roughly 900,000 distinct CDR3 sequences, under 50% of them detected once, and 13% sits in the top ten. The sample comprised blood. The receptors were gathered from a man in his thirties or forties in good health.

The chain employs TRBV6-5 and TRBJ2-1, with D perhaps assigned TRBD1 or TRBD2 (6 bases each). Per the germline V gene, CDR1 is MNHEY and CDR2 is SVGAGI. The CDR3 contains 16 residues. The V end lost 1 base, the J end lost 6 bases, and 16 bases lay between the germline ends. The DNA for the CDR3 is TGTGCCAGCAGTTACTATTGGGGGGCGCCGACCAATGAGCAGTTCTTC. Residues: CASSYYWGAPTNEQFF.

J is TRBJ1-2 and V is TRBV29-1; D ambiguous. CDR3 length: 11 residues. Trimming left V 7 bases short and J 8 bases short, with 14 bases between. The V gene's germline CDR1 is SQVTM and CDR2 ANQGSEA. Written as DNA, the CDR3 is TGCAGCGGTCCCCGCTCCGGGGGCTACACCTTC. Its protein product is CSGPRSGGYTF.

The rearrangement links TRBV20-1 to TRBJ2-7; D perhaps matches TRBD2 (5 bases). The length of the CDR3 is 14 residues. In germline, CDR1 is DFQATT, CDR2 SNEGSKA (reference sequence). Deletions cut 3 bases from V and 7 bases from J, with 19 bases between. This chain's CDR3 is CSASLAVAYNEQYF. CDR3 nucleotides: TGCAGTGCTAGTCTAGCAGTCGCCTACAATGAGCAGTACTTC.

There are a few counts of this clonotype. The chain has TRBV6-6 and TRBJ2-7; TRBD2 is a possible D gene (6 bases). Germline V gives CDR1 MNHNY, CDR2 SVGAGI (reference sequence). Deletions cut 2 bases from V and 3 bases from J, with 14 bases between. This CDR3 has 15 amino acids. CDR3 bases: TGTGCCAGCAGTTACCCCTCGGGGGAAGGCTACGAGCAGTACTTC. Protein sequence: CASSYPSGEGYEQYF.

This chain joins TRBV7-2 and TRBJ2-5; D is undetermined. This CDR3 spans 12 amino acids. CDR1 is SGHTA and CDR2 is FQGNSA in the germline V gene. Between the trimmed V and J ends, which lost 4 bases and 5 bases, there was a span of 8 bases. Here the CDR3 reads CASSSTWETQYF. The CDR3 DNA reads as TGTGCCAGCAGCTCTACCTGGGAGACCCAGTACTTC.

The rearrangement uses TRBV20-1 and TRBJ2-4; D not resolved. V lost 5 bases to trimming and J lost 6 bases, with 11 bases between them. The CDR3 runs to 12 residues. The germline gives CDR1 DFQATT, CDR2 SNEGSKA (reference sequence). The CDR3 nucleotides are TGCAGTGCTTGGACGCTGGCAAACATTCAGTACTTC. Translation: CSAWTLANIQYF.

This clonotype was recorded once. The chain couples TRBV7-2 to TRBJ2-2; D gene unclear. Trimming left V 5 bases short and J 1 base short, with 8 bases between. This CDR3 contains 14 residues. Germline CDR1 is SGHTA and CDR2 is FQGNSA. Written as DNA, the CDR3 is TGTGCCAGCAGCGTACGGTGGAACACCGGGGAGCTGTTTTTT. It yields the protein CASSVRWNTGELFF.

This clonotype was recorded a few times. The chain employs TRBV12-3 or TRBV12-4 and TRBJ2-5, with no clear D. CDR3 length: 14 residues. V gave up 2 bases and J gave up 1 base, with 8 bases separating them. Here the CDR3 reads CASSLSDRQETQYF. CDR3 DNA: TGTGCCAGCAGTTTAAGCGACCGCCAAGAGACCCAGTACTTC.

The CDR3 DNA reads as TGTGCCAGCAGTTATCCCGGGACAGGGGAGACTAACTATGGCTACACCTTC. Residues: CASSYPGTGETNYGYTF. The chain combines TRBV6-2 or TRBV6-3 with TRBJ1-2; 10 bases agree with TRBD1. V gave up 3 bases and J gave up 0 bases; unmatched junction bases: 7. CDR3 length equals 17 residues. The germline CDR1 and CDR2 sequences are MNHEY and SVGEGT.

This chain joins TRBV27 and TRBJ2-7; 12 bases are a match to TRBD2. Germline CDR1 and CDR2: MNHEY and SMNVEV (reference sequence). Unmatched junction bases numbered 5, after V lost 6 bases and J lost 2 bases. This CDR3 region has 15 residues. The CDR3 sequence is CASSQTSGSPYEQYF. The DNA for the CDR3 is TGTGCCAGCAGCCAGACTAGCGGGAGCCCCTACGAGCAGTACTTC.

The chain links TRBV5-1 to TRBJ2-1, with D perhaps TRBD1 (5 bases). This CDR3 is 14 amino acids long. V dropped 5 bases and J dropped 6 bases, with 15 bases sitting between them. Per the germline V gene, CDR1 is SGHRS and CDR2 is YFSETQ. CDR3 amino acids: CASSSGWAVNEQFF. CDR3 in DNA: TGCGCCAGCAGTTCAGGGTGGGCGGTCAATGAGCAGTTCTTC.

The gene calls are TRBV29-1 and TRBJ2-4; 8 bases are shared with TRBD2. The end of the DNA fits TRBJ2-7 better, so the J call may be wrong. CDR3 length: 13 amino acids. Germline V CDR1 and CDR2: SQVTM, ANQGSEA. The CDR3 here is CSADSGGRYEQYF. In DNA, the CDR3 is TGCAGCGCAGACAGCGGGGGTAGATACGAGCAGTACTTC.

This clonotype was detected a few times. An end of the junction differs from the germline gene, which may be a read error. This chain joins TRBV7-9 and TRBJ2-4, with 10 bases identical to TRBD1. The DNA end lines up better with TRBJ2-7; the J call may be wrong. Looked up from germline, CDR1 is SEHNR and CDR2 is FQNEAQ (reference sequence). The CDR3 length is 14 residues. CDR3 loop: CTSSSRDRGYEQYF. The CDR3 bases are TGTACCAGCAGCTCCCGGGACAGGGGCTACGAGCAGTACTTC.

This clonotype was observed many times. The gene calls are TRBV27 and TRBJ2-3; D is unresolved. V lost 2 bases and J lost 2, with 5 bases in between. The CDR3 spans 13 residues. Germline CDR1 and CDR2: MNHEY and SMNVEV (reference sequence). The CDR3 loop is CASSLGLTDTQYF. CDR3 nucleotide sequence: TGTGCCAGCAGTTTAGGGCTCACAGATACGCAGTATTTT.

V usage is TRBV4-3 and J usage is TRBJ1-5; tentatively, D is TRBD1 (5 bases). The V end was cut by 0 bases, the J end by 2 bases, with 11 bases between. Germline CDR1 LGHNA, CDR2 YSLEER. The CDR3 is 16 residues long. The CDR3 is CASSQEVQGGNQPQHF. The DNA of the CDR3 is TGCGCCAGCAGCCAAGAAGTGCAGGGTGGCAATCAGCCCCAGCATTTT.

CDR3 coding DNA: TGCGCCAGCAGCCAAGTGGAGTGGGAGACCCAGTACTTC. It yields the protein CASSQVEWETQYF. The rearrangement joins TRBV4-1 to TRBJ2-5; D is ambiguous. The length of the CDR3 is 13 residues. Trimming stripped 1 base from V and 5 bases from J, with 8 bases between. Germline loops: CDR1 MGHRA, CDR2 YSYEKL.

V gene TRBV10-3 combines with J gene TRBJ2-1, with 7 positions matching TRBD1. The DNA end favors TRBJ2-7, so the J call may be wrong. CDR3 length equals 15 residues. CDR1 is ENHRY and CDR2 is SYGVKD in the germline V gene. CDR3: CAISENRGRFGEQYF. Written as DNA, the CDR3 is TGTGCCATCAGTGAGAATAGGGGGCGCTTTGGTGAGCAGTACTTC.